This T cell receptor (beta chain) was observed in a study of blood T cell repertoires in COVID-19. Method: immunoSEQ multiplex PCR; TCRdb's copy keeps in-frame clones and lacks some. The sample has roughly 340,000 clones, around 91% seen once. The sequenced sample consisted of peripheral blood. The TCR originated in a young woman who had recovered from COVID-19.

CDR3 in amino acids: CASGLFPGQGYEKLFF. The CDR3 DNA is TGTGCTAGTGGTTTGTTCCCAGGACAGGGTTACGAAAAACTGTTTTTT. This chain joins TRBV12-5 and TRBJ1-4; TRBD1 matches at 8 bases. This CDR3 has 16 amino acids. Germline assignment: CDR1 LGHNT and CDR2 FRNRAP. The junction had 10 bases not matched to a gene; V was cut back by 2 bases and J by 8 bases. The full variable domain, its missing parts supplied by reference TRBV12-5 and TRBJ1-4, is DARVTQTPRHKVTEMGQEVTMRCQPILGHNTVFWYRQTMMQGLELLAYFRNRAPLDDSGMPKDRFSAEMPDATLATLKIQPSEPRDSAVYFCASGLFPGQGYEKLFFGSGTQLSVL.